This T cell receptor beta chain originates from a study of blood T cell repertoires in COVID-19. The table lists this clone with a few counts. Between the trimmed V and J ends, which lost 2 bases and 5 bases, there was a span of 6 bases. The CDR3 has 12 residues. Germline lookup yields CDR1 ENHRY and CDR2 SYGVKD. This table comes from immunoSEQ multiplex PCR, and its TCRdb copy is limited to in-frame clones, with some not included. This table holds about 80,000 clones, 78% found once. The chain employs TRBV10-3 and TRBJ1-2; no clear D gene. The sample comprised peripheral blood. The sequence was collected from a human donor in a cohort sampled during active COVID-19. The CDR3 region is CAISEQVYGYTF. Here the CDR3 DNA reads TGTGCCATCAGTGAGCAGGTTTATGGCTACACCTTC.